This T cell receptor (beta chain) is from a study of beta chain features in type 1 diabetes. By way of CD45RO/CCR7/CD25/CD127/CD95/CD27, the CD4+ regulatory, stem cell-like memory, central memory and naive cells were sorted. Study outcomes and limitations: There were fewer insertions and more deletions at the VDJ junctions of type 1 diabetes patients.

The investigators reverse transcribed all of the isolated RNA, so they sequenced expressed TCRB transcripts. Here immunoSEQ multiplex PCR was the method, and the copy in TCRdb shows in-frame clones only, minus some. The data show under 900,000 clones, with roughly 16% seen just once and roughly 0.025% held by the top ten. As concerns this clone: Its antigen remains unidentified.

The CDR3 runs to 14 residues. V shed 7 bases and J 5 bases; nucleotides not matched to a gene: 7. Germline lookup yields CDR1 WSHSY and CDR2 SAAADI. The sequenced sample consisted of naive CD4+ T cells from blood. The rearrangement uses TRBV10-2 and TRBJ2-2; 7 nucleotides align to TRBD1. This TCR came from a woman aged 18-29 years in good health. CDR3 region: CASTPGQTTGELFF. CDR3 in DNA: TGCGCCAGCACTCCGGGACAGACTACCGGGGAGCTGTTTTTT.